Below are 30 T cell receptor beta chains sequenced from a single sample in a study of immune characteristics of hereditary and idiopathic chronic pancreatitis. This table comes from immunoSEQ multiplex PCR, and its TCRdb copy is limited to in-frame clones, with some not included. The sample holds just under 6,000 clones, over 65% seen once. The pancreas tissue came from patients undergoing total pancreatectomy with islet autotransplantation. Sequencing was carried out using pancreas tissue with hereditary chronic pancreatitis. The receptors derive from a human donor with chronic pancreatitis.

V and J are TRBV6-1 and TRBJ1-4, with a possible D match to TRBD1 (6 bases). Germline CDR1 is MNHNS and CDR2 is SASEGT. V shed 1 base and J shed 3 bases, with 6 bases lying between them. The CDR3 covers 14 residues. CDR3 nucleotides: TGTGCCAGCAGTGAAGGACAGGCTAATGAAAAACTGTTTTTT. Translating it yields CASSEGQANEKLFF.

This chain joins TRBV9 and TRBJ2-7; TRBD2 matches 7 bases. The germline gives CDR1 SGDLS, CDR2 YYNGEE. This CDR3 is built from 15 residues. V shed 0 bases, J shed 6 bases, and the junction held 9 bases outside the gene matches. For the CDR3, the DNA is TGTGCCAGCAGCGTAGACGGGGGGACGACTCCCGAGCAGTACTTC. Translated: CASSVDGGTTPEQYF.

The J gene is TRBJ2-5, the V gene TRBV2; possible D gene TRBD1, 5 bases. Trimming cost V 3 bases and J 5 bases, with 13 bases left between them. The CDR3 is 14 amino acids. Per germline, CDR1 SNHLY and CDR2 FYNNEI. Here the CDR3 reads CASSEGPLQETQYF. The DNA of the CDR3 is TGTGCCAGCAGTGAGGGGCCCCTCCAGGAGACCCAGTACTTC. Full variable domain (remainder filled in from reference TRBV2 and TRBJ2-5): EPEVTQTPSHQVTQMGQEVILRCVPISNHLYFYWYRQILGQKVEFLVSFYNNEISEKSEIFDDQFSVERPDGSNFTLKIRSTKLEDSAMYFCASSEGPLQETQYFGPGTRLLVL.

The CDR3, as DNA: TGTGCCAGCAGTCCCTACAGGGGGACTAACTATGGCTACACCTTC. Protein product: CASSPYRGTNYGYTF. V is TRBV6-5 and J is TRBJ1-2; TRBD1 agrees at 8 bases. The CDR3 is 15 amino acids. J lost 0 bases, V lost 5 bases, and 5 bases had no gene match. Looked up from germline, CDR1 is MNHEY and CDR2 is SVGAGI.

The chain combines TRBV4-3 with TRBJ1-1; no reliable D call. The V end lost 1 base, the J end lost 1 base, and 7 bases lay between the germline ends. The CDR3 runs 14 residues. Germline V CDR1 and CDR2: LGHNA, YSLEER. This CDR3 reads CASSQVLENTEAFF. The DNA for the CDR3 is TGCGCCAGCAGCCAAGTTCTAGAGAACACTGAAGCTTTCTTT.

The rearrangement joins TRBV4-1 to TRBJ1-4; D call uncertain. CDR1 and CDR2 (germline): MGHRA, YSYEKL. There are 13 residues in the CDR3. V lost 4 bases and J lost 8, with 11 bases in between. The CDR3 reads CASSLLPPEKLFF. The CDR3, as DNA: TGCGCCAGCAGCCTCCTCCCTCCAGAAAAACTGTTTTTT.

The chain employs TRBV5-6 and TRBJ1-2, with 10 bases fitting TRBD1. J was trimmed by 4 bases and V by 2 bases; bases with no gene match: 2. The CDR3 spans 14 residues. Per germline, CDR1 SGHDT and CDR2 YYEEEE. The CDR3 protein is CASSLGTGVYGYTF. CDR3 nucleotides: TGTGCCAGCAGCTTAGGGACAGGGGTCTATGGCTACACCTTC. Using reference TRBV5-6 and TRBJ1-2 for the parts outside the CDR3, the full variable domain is DAGVTQSPTHLIKTRGQQVTLRCSPKSGHDTVSWYQQALGQGPQFIFQYYEEEERQRGNFPDRFSGHQFPNYSSELNVNALLLGDSALYLCASSLGTGVYGYTFGSGTRLTVV.

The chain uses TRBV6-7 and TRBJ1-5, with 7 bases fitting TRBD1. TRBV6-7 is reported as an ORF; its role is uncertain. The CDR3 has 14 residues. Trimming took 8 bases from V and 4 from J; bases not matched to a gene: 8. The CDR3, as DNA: TGTGCCAGCGTCTCACAGGGGAGAAATCAGCCCCAGCATTTT. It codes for CASVSQGRNQPQHF.

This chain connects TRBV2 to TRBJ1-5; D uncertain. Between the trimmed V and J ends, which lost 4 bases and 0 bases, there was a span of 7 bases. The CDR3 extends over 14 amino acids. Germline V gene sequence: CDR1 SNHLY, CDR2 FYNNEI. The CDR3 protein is CASSGGSSNQPQHF. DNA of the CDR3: TGTGCCAGCAGTGGCGGGAGTAGCAATCAGCCCCAGCATTTT.

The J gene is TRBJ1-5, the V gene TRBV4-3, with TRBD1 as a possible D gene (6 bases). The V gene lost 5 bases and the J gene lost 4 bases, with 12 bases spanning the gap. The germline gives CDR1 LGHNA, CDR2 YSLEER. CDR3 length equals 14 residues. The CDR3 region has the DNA TGCGCCAGCAGCTGGGCCAGGGGAAATCAGCCCCAGCATTTT. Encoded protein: CASSWARGNQPQHF.

The CDR3 sequence: CASSVDGNQPQHF. As DNA, the CDR3 is TGTGCCAGCAGTGTGGACGGGAATCAGCCCCAGCATTTT. This chain uses TRBV6-4 with TRBJ1-5; D is uncertain. Trimming took 4 bases from V and 4 from J, leaving 8 bases between them. The CDR3 contains 13 residues. The germline gives CDR1 MRHNA, CDR2 SNTAGT.

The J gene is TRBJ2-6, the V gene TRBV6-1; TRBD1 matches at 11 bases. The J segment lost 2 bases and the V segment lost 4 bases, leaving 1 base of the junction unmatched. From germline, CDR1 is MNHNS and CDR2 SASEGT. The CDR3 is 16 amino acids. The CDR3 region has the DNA TGTGCCAGCAGTGGGACAGGGGGCCCTGGGGCCAACGTCCTGACTTTC. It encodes CASSGTGGPGANVLTF.

CDR3 region: CASSQDPTQGAQFF. CDR3 in DNA: TGCGCCAGCAGCCAAGATCCCACGCAGGGGGCACAGTTCTTC. V usage is TRBV4-1 and J usage is TRBJ2-1; TRBD1 matches 8 bases. This CDR3 contains 14 residues. V shed 0 bases and J 13 bases; nucleotides not matched to a gene: 8. CDR1 is MGHRA and CDR2 is YSYEKL in the germline V gene.

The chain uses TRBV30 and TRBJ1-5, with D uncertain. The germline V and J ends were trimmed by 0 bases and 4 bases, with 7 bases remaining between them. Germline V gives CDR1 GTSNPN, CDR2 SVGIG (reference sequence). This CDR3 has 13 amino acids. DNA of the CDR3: TGTGCCTGGAGTGTACAAGGGAATCAGCCCCAGCATTTT. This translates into CAWSVQGNQPQHF.

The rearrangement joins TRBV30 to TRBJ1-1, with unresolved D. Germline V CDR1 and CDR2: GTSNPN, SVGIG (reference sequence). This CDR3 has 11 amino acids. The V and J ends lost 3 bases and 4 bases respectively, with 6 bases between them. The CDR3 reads CAWSGLTEAFF. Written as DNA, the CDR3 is TGTGCCTGGAGCGGGCTCACTGAAGCTTTCTTT.

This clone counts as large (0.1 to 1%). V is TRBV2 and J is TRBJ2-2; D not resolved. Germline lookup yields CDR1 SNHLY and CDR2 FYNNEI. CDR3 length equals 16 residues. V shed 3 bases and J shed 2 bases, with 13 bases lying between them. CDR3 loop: CASSERQVPNTGELFF. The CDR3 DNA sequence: TGTGCCAGCAGTGAGCGTCAGGTACCCAACACCGGGGAGCTGTTTTTT.

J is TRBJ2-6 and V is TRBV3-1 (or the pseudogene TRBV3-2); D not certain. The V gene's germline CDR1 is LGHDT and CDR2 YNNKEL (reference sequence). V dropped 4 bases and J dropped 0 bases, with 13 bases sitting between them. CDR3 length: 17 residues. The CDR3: CASSPSYYSSGANVLTF. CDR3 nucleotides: TGTGCCAGCAGCCCAAGCTATTACAGCTCTGGGGCCAACGTCCTGACTTTC.

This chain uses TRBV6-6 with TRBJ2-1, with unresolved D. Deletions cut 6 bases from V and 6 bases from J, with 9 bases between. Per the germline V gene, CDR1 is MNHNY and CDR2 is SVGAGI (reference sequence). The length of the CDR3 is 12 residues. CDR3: CASRLPVNEQFF. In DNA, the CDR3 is TGTGCCAGCAGACTCCCAGTCAATGAGCAGTTCTTC.

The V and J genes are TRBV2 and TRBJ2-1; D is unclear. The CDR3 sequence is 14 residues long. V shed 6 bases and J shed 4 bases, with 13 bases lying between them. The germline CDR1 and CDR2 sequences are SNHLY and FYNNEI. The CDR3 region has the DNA TGTGCCAGCAGCTCGTACAGCGTTTACAATGAGCAGTTCTTC. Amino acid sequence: CASSSYSVYNEQFF.

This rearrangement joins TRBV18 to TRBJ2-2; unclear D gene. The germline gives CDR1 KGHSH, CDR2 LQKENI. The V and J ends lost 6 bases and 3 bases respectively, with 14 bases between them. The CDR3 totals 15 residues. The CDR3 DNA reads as TGTGCCAGCTCGGGGAACACCCTGGACACCGGGGAGCTGTTTTTT. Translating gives CASSGNTLDTGELFF.

CDR3 sequence (DNA): TGTGCCAGCTTTATGGGACAGACCAATCAGCCCCAGCATTTT. Its protein product is CASFMGQTNQPQHF. The J gene is TRBJ1-5, the V gene TRBV6-5; 7 bases fit TRBD1. Germline V gives CDR1 MNHEY, CDR2 SVGAGI. This CDR3 contains 14 residues. With V trimmed by 8 bases and J by 3 bases, 7 bases remained unmatched.

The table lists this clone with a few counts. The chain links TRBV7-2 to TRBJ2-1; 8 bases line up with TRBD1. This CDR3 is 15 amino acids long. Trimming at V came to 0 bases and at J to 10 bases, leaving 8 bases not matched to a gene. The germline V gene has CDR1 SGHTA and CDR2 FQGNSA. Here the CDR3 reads CASSLAPGQEREQFF. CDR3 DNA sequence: TGTGCCAGCAGCTTAGCGCCGGGACAGGAAAGGGAGCAGTTCTTC.

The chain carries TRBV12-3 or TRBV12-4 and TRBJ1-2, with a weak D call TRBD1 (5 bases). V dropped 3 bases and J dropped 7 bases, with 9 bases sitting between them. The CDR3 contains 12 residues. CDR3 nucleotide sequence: TGTGCCAGCAGTTTGACAGCTAGTGGCTACACCTTC. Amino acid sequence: CASSLTASGYTF.

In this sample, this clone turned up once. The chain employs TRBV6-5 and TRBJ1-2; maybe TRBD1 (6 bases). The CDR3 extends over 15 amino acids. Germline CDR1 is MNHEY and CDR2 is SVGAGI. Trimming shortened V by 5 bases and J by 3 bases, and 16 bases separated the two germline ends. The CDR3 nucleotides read TGTGCCAGCAGTCCTGGTAAGGGGGGCGACTATGGCTACACCTTC. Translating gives CASSPGKGGDYGYTF.

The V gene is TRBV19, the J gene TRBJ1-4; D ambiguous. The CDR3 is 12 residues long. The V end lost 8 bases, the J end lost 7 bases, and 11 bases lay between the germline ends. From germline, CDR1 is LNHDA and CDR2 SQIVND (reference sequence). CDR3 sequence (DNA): TGTGCCAGTGCCCAAAGTCTTGAAAAACTGTTTTTT. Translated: CASAQSLEKLFF.

CDR3 residues: CASSAGDRRETQYF. The CDR3 nucleotides are TGTGCCAGCAGTGCCGGGGACAGGCGGGAGACCCAGTACTTC. The chain couples TRBV28 to TRBJ2-5, with TRBD1 matching over 8 bases. The CDR3 is 14 amino acids. Germline CDR1 is MDHEN and CDR2 is SYDVKM. Germline trimming cut 5 bases from V and 5 bases from J; bases unmatched to any gene: 7.

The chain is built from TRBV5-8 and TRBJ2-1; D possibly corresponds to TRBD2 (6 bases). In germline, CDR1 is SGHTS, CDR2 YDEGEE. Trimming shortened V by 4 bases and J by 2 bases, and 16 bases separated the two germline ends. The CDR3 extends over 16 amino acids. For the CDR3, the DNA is TGTGCCAGCAGCCCGTCTATTAGCGGCCCCTACAATGAGCAGTTCTTC. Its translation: CASSPSISGPYNEQFF.

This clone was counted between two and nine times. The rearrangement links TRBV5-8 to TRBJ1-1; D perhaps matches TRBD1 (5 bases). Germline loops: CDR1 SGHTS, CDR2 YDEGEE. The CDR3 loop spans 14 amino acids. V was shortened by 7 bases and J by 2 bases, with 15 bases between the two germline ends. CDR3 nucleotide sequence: TGTGCCAGCCGCCAGGGCAACTTTAACACTGAAGCTTTCTTT. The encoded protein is CASRQGNFNTEAFF.

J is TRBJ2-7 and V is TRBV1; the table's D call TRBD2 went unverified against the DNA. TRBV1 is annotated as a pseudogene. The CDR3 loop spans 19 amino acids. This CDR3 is CTSSPTGSGGSDPAYEQYV. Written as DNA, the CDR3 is TGCACCAGCAGCCCCACCGGTAGCGGGGGGTCCGACCCGGCCTACGAGCAGTACGTC.

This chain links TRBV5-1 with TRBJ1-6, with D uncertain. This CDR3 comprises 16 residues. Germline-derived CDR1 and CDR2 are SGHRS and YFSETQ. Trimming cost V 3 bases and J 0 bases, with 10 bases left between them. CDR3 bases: TGCGCCAGCAGCTCGGACGGGAGCTCCTATAATTCACCCCTCCACTTT. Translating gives CASSSDGSSYNSPLHF.